In this sample, the clone carrying this T cell receptor (beta chain) turned up a few times. Its antigen is as yet unknown. TCRdb re-analysed the reads in MiXCR, keeping a single row per CDR3 protein. The sample contains roughly 500,000 distinct CDR3 sequences, about 33% of which appear only once. The CDR3 consists of 16 residues. Per the germline V gene, CDR1 is MDHEN and CDR2 is SYDVKM. The junction had 8 bases not matched to a gene; V was cut back by 2 bases and J by 4 bases. The data stem from a study of T cell repertoires in cytomegalovirus infection. On the study more broadly: Used in the study were CMV epitopes, some recently identified and HLA-C-restricted, others well-studied and HLA-B-restricted. Public TCR beta signatures provided an indication of both CMV infection and a matching HLA type.

Study-level points and caveats: Cumulative public TCR beta family frequency identified CMV carriers with the relevant HLA. Dominant in the ex vivo response were TCR beta clonotypes restricted by HLA-C and specific for CMV.

This TCR came from a human donor in good health (CMV status not recorded). Some clones in this sample may be carry-over from other donors' samples. J is TRBJ2-7 and V is TRBV28; 10 nucleotides match TRBD2. Sequencing was performed on cultured PBMCs, taken from culture after CMV antigen stimulation. CDR3 coding DNA: TGTGCCAGCAGTTTACTCCCTAGCGGGGGATCGTACGAGCAGTACTTC. As protein: CASSLLPSGGSYEQYF.